The 30 T cell receptor beta chains below come from one sample, sequenced in a study of shared clonotypes between healthy human individuals. Profiled with immunoSEQ multiplex PCR; TCRdb holds only in-frame clones, not every one. The sample shows about 470,000 clones, around 75% of them seen only once. Sequencing was done on a sample of PBMCs. The source of these receptors is a woman between 40 and 55 years old in good health. Some clones in this sample may be carry-over from other donors' samples.

This clone was detected only a few times. The same CDR3 can be traced to other DNA sequences in this sample. The chain combines TRBV6-6 with TRBJ2-7; D is perhaps TRBD2 (6 bases). V was pared by 2 bases and J by 4 bases, with 6 bases between. Germline V lookup: CDR1 MNHNY, CDR2 SVGAGI (reference sequence). CDR3 size: 12 residues. CDR3 nucleotides: TGTGCCAGCAGTTACCGGGGGTACGAGCAGTACTTC. This encodes CASSYRGYEQYF.

This clone showed up just a few times. This chain links TRBV28 with TRBJ1-2; D possibly corresponds to TRBD1 (5 bases). Germline V gene data show CDR1 as MDHEN and CDR2 as SYDVKM. The CDR3 totals 13 residues. The CDR3 is CATGPISNYGYTF. CDR3 coding DNA: TGTGCGACGGGGCCTATCTCTAACTATGGCTACACCTTC.

The chain has TRBV6-1 and TRBJ2-7; D uncertain. The CDR3 length is 13 residues. Trimming left V 0 bases short and J 4 bases short, with 7 bases between. Germline assignment: CDR1 MNHNS and CDR2 SASEGT. The CDR3 is CASSEALGYEQYF. The CDR3 DNA sequence: TGTGCCAGCAGTGAAGCGCTCGGGTACGAGCAGTACTTC.

In this sample, this clone turned up a few times. The chain carries TRBV10-3 and TRBJ1-1, with 7 bases aligning to TRBD1. Unmatched junction bases numbered 5, after V lost 3 bases and J lost 7 bases. Germline CDR1 is ENHRY and CDR2 is SYGVKD. This CDR3 spans 13 amino acids. CDR3 DNA sequence: TGTGCCATCAGTGATTTGAGGGACAGTGAAGCTTTCTTT. Its translation is CAISDLRDSEAFF.

V and J are TRBV2 and TRBJ2-1; 7 nucleotides line up with TRBD2. This CDR3 region has 14 residues. The V segment lost 2 bases and the J segment 8 bases; nucleotides outside the gene matches: 6. Germline loops: CDR1 SNHLY, CDR2 FYNNEI. The CDR3 DNA reads as TGTGCCAGCAGTGAATTGGCGGGAGCCCATGAGCAGTTCTTC. As protein: CASSELAGAHEQFF.

The chain is built from TRBV7-8 and TRBJ2-7; D gene unclear. Germline lookup yields CDR1 SGHVS and CDR2 FQNEAQ. Trimming removed 6 bases at V and 0 bases at J, with 9 bases between. The CDR3 contains 13 residues. As DNA, the CDR3 is TGTGCCAGCAGTACCAGGATCTCCTACGAGCAGTACTTC. This codes for CASSTRISYEQYF.

This clone was detected only once. The chain uses TRBV18 and TRBJ2-1; weak D call: TRBD2 (5 bases). CDR1 is KGHSH, CDR2 LQKENI, per germline. The CDR3 is made up of 14 amino acids. The ends were cut back, 3 bases at V and 3 bases at J, with 9 bases in the middle. CDR3: CASSPERSYNEQFF. CDR3 nucleotides: TGTGCCAGCTCACCTGAGCGGAGCTACAATGAGCAGTTCTTC.

V is TRBV19 and J is TRBJ2-2; D is uncertain. CDR3 size: 12 residues. Trimming removed 6 bases from V and 7 bases from J, with 9 bases in between. Germline values: CDR1 LNHDA, CDR2 SQIVND (reference sequence). CDR3 protein: CASSPLGGELFF. The CDR3 DNA follows: TGTGCCAGTAGCCCCCTCGGCGGGGAGCTGTTTTTT. Using reference TRBV19 and TRBJ2-2 for the parts outside the CDR3, the full variable domain is DGGITQSPKYLFRKEGQNVTLSCEQNLNHDAMYWYRQDPGQGLRLIYYSQIVNDFQKGDIAEGYSVSREKKESFPLTVTSAQKNPTAFYLCASSPLGGELFFGEGSRLTVL.

The chain has TRBV5-4 and TRBJ1-1, with D perhaps matching TRBD1 (5 bases). CDR3 length equals 14 residues. Germline CDR1 reads SGHNT; CDR2 reads YYREEE (reference sequence). V was shortened by 4 bases and J by 2 bases, with 12 bases between the two germline ends. CDR3 DNA: TGTGCCAGCAGCCGGGGGGGTCCAAACACTGAAGCTTTCTTT. Translating it yields CASSRGGPNTEAFF.

The chain combines TRBV18 with TRBJ2-5; D is unclear. This CDR3 contains 13 residues. Looked up from germline, CDR1 is KGHSH and CDR2 is LQKENI. V was cut by 1 base and J by 2 bases, with 5 bases left in between. CDR3 DNA sequence: TGTGCCAGCTCACCACTGGAACAAGAGACCCAGTACTTC. As protein: CASSPLEQETQYF.

In this sample, this clone turned up a few times. This chain connects TRBV30 to TRBJ2-5; D gene unclear. Germline CDR1 and CDR2: GTSNPN and SVGIG (reference sequence). Between the trimmed V and J ends, which lost 1 base and 7 bases, there was a span of 10 bases. The CDR3 sequence is 12 residues long. DNA for the CDR3: TGTGCCTGGAGTGAGGTTTTAGGGACCCAGTACTTC. Protein product: CAWSEVLGTQYF.

DNA for the CDR3: TGTGCCAGCAGCTTTTATATCGGGGGAGTAGCGATGCAACTACCCTACGAGCAGTACTTC. Encoded protein: CASSFYIGGVAMQLPYEQYF. The chain is built from TRBV7-8 and TRBJ2-7; D might be TRBD2 (6 bases). Trimming took 3 bases from V and 2 from J, leaving 29 bases between them. Germline loops: CDR1 SGHVS, CDR2 FQNEAQ. The CDR3 totals 20 residues.

The chain is built from TRBV5-6 and TRBJ2-2, with D maybe TRBD1 (5 bases). Between the trimmed V and J ends, which lost 2 bases and 0 bases, there was a span of 11 bases. Germline-derived CDR1 and CDR2 are SGHDT and YYEEEE. The CDR3 totals 16 residues. Written as DNA, the CDR3 is TGTGCCAGCAGCTTTGGCAGGACAACGAACACCGGGGAGCTGTTTTTT. Translated: CASSFGRTTNTGELFF.

The chain is built from TRBV27 and TRBJ2-2; no clear D. Per germline, CDR1 MNHEY and CDR2 SMNVEV (reference sequence). V was pared by 3 bases and J by 3 bases, with 11 bases between. This CDR3 region has 15 residues. CDR3 nucleotides: TGTGCCAGCAGTTTTCGGATTGGGGACACCGGGGAGCTGTTTTTT. This sequence encodes CASSFRIGDTGELFF.

The rearrangement joins TRBV6-4 to TRBJ1-5, with 8 bases fitting TRBD1. After removal of 3 bases from V and 1 base from J, the junction contained 2 bases not matched to a gene. CDR1 MRHNA and CDR2 SNTAGT come from the germline V gene. The CDR3 has 15 residues. The DNA of the CDR3 is TGTGCCAGCAGTGAGACAGGGGAAAGCAATCAGCCCCAGCATTTT. Protein sequence: CASSETGESNQPQHF.

With regard to this clone: Sequence at one end of the junction differs from germline and may be a read error. V gene TRBV5-6 combines with J gene TRBJ2-3; the match to TRBD2 covers 9 bases. Germline-derived CDR1 and CDR2 are SGHDT and YYEEEE. This CDR3 is 15 amino acids long. The CDR3 nucleotides read TGTGCCAGCAGCCCGGGACTAGCAAGCACAGATATGCAGTATTTT. Translation: CASSPGLASTDMQYF.

The chain is built from TRBV6-5 and TRBJ2-7, with D perhaps matching TRBD1 (5 bases). Trimming removed 5 bases from V and 4 bases from J, with 12 bases in between. In germline, CDR1 is MNHEY, CDR2 SVGAGI. This CDR3 spans 13 amino acids. In nucleotides, the CDR3 is TGTGCCAGCAGTCAGAACAGGTTTTACGAGCAGTACTTC. Translating gives CASSQNRFYEQYF.

The chain recombines TRBV9 with TRBJ2-1; D gene ambiguous. This CDR3 region has 12 residues. The V end lost 2 bases, the J end lost 8 bases, and 8 bases lay between the germline ends. From germline, CDR1 is SGDLS and CDR2 YYNGEE. CDR3: CASSVYGHEQFF. The CDR3 bases are TGTGCCAGCAGCGTTTATGGTCATGAGCAGTTCTTC.

This clone was detected a few times. The chain links TRBV10-3 to TRBJ2-1; TRBD2 matches 7 bases. The CDR3 loop spans 15 amino acids. J gave up 5 bases and V 8 bases, and 12 bases lay outside the gene matches. CDR1 and CDR2 from the germline V gene are ENHRY and SYGVKD. CDR3 nucleotides: TGTGCCATCGGGGGAGTTCAGCGGGGCGACAATGAGCAGTTCTTC. Its protein is CAIGGVQRGDNEQFF.

The chain has TRBV10-3 and TRBJ2-3, with 9 positions matching TRBD2. CDR3 length equals 14 residues. Looked up from germline, CDR1 is ENHRY and CDR2 is SYGVKD. The ends lost 6 bases at V and 5 bases at J; junction bases unmatched: 6. The CDR3 nucleotides read TGTGCCATCAGAGCGGGAGGAGCGTTAGATACGCAGTATTTT. Residues: CAIRAGGALDTQYF.

The chain combines TRBV11-3 with TRBJ1-1; 8 nucleotides agree with TRBD1. The CDR3 runs 13 residues. Germline V gene lookup returns CDR1 SGHNT and CDR2 YENEEA. Trimming removed 5 bases from V and 4 bases from J; junction bases left unmatched: 3. The CDR3 DNA reads as TGTGCCAGCAGCCAGGGGGCATCCACTGAAGCTTTCTTT. Protein: CASSQGASTEAFF.

This rearrangement joins TRBV11-3 to TRBJ2-5, with a tentative D call TRBD1 (6 bases). Germline V gene data show CDR1 as SGHNT and CDR2 as YENEEA. The ends were cut back, 1 base at V and 1 base at J, with 7 bases in the middle. There are 14 residues in the CDR3. In nucleotides, the CDR3 is TGTGCCAGCAGCTTAGGGACAGCCCAAGAGACCCAGTACTTC. It codes for CASSLGTAQETQYF.

This clone was detected a few times. The chain has TRBV10-3 and TRBJ2-7, with TRBD1 identical over 7 bases. In germline, CDR1 is ENHRY, CDR2 SYGVKD. CDR3 length: 13 residues. Trimming removed 1 base from V and 12 bases from J; junction bases left unmatched: 9. Here the CDR3 reads CAISEYSDRVLYF. In DNA form, the CDR3 reads TGTGCCATCAGTGAGTACTCAGACAGGGTCTTGTACTTC.

The chain joins TRBV29-1 to TRBJ2-7, with TRBD1 identical over 8 bases. Trimming took 7 bases from V and 2 from J; bases not matched to a gene: 7. CDR3 size: 13 residues. Germline V CDR1 and CDR2: SQVTM, ANQGSEA. In DNA form, the CDR3 reads TGCAGCGCACGATCAGGGGGCCCCTACGAGCAGTACTTC. Its protein product is CSARSGGPYEQYF.

The V call is TRBV5-1, the J call TRBJ2-5, with D perhaps TRBD1 (5 bases). Germline V gives CDR1 SGHRS, CDR2 YFSETQ. There are 15 residues in the CDR3. V was clipped by 0 bases and J by 1 base, with 10 bases between them. DNA for the CDR3: TGCGCCAGCAGCTTGGCAGTGGGGCGCCAAGAGACCCAGTACTTC. Translated, it gives CASSLAVGRQETQYF.

The J gene is TRBJ2-7, the V gene TRBV2; D remains ambiguous. The germline V and J ends were trimmed by 4 bases and 9 bases, with 10 bases remaining between them. This CDR3 region has 11 residues. The germline V gene has CDR1 SNHLY and CDR2 FYNNEI. The CDR3 coding sequence is TGTGCCAGCAGTGTCTTAGTCGGGCAGTACTTC. Translation gives CASSVLVGQYF. The variable domain in full, completed from reference TRBV2 and TRBJ2-7, reads EPEVTQTPSHQVTQMGQEVILRCVPISNHLYFYWYRQILGQKVEFLVSFYNNEISEKSEIFDDQFSVERPDGSNFTLKIRSTKLEDSAMYFCASSVLVGQYFGPGTRLTVT.

CDR3 amino acids: CATSRGVSAGVTGELFF. CDR3 nucleotide sequence: TGTGCCACCAGCAGAGGGGTGTCAGCGGGAGTCACCGGGGAGCTGTTTTTT. V is TRBV15 and J is TRBJ2-2, with 8 nucleotides matching TRBD2. J was trimmed by 4 bases and V by 1 base; bases with no gene match: 8. CDR3 size: 17 residues. CDR1 LNHNV and CDR2 YYDKDF come from the germline V gene (reference sequence).

CDR3 sequence: CASLPGQMNTGELFF. The CDR3 DNA sequence: TGCGCCAGCCTCCCGGGGCAGATGAACACCGGGGAGCTGTTTTTT. The chain uses TRBV5-1 and TRBJ2-2; the D call may be TRBD1 or TRBD2 (5 bases each). With 7 bases removed from V and 1 base from J, the gap between germline ends came to 14 bases. The CDR3 has 15 residues. Germline V gene lookup returns CDR1 SGHRS and CDR2 YFSETQ. The complete variable domain, with remaining parts taken from reference TRBV5-1 and TRBJ2-2, reads KAGVTQTPRYLIKTRGQQVTLSCSPISGHRSVSWYQQTPGQGLQFLFEYFSETQRNKGNFPGRFSGRQFSNSRSEMNVSTLELGDSALYLCASLPGQMNTGELFFGEGSRLTVL.

The rearrangement uses TRBV5-1 and TRBJ2-1, with 8 bases that match TRBD2. The length of the CDR3 is 15 residues. Germline V lookup: CDR1 SGHRS, CDR2 YFSETQ. V was clipped by 2 bases and J by 3 bases; unmatched bases: 4. CDR3 in DNA: TGCGCCAGCAGCTTAGCGGGAGATAACTACAATGAGCAGTTCTTC. It encodes CASSLAGDNYNEQFF.

The chain has TRBV5-4 and TRBJ1-3; 10 nucleotides align to TRBD1. The CDR3 runs to 13 residues. With 4 bases clipped from V and 8 bases from J, the junction kept 3 bases outside the gene matches. Per the germline V gene, CDR1 is SGHNT and CDR2 is YYREEE (reference sequence). In DNA, the CDR3 is TGTGCCAGCAGCCTGGACAGGGGGGACACCATATATTTT. This encodes CASSLDRGDTIYF.